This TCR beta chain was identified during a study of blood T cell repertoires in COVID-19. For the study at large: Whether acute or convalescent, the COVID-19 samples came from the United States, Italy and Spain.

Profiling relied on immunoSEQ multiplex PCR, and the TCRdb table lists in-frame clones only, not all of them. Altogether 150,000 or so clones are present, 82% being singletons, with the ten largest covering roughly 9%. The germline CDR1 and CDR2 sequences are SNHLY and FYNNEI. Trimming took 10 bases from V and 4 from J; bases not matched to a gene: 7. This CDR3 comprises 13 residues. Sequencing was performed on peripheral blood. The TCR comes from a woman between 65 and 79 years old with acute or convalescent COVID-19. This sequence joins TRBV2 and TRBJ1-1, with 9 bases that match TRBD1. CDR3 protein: CATLRQGVTEAFF. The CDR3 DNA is TGTGCCACCTTACGACAGGGGGTCACTGAAGCTTTCTTT.